A single count supports the clone carrying this T cell receptor beta chain. The data were obtained in a study of blood T cell repertoires in COVID-19. Profiled with immunoSEQ multiplex PCR; TCRdb holds only in-frame clones, not every one. The top ten hold 0.7% to 0.85% of the sample, which has 240,000 or so clones, roughly 88% seen once. This TCR came from a woman younger than 45 with acute or convalescent COVID-19. Input material: peripheral blood.

The DNA of the CDR3 is TGTGCCAGCAGGACGACAGGAGACTACGAGCAGTACTTC. Translated: CASRTTGDYEQYF. The J gene is TRBJ2-7, the V gene TRBV6-5, with a tentative D call TRBD1 (6 bases). Trimming left V 6 bases short and J 3 bases short, with 12 bases between. CDR1 and CDR2 from the germline V gene are MNHEY and SVGAGI. This CDR3 region has 13 residues.